These T cell receptor beta chains were read from a single sample in a study of blood T cell repertoires in COVID-19. Repertoires were generated with immunoSEQ multiplex PCR, while TCRdb's copy carries only in-frame clones and drops some. The sample shows around 250,000 clones, around 90% of them seen only once. Input material: peripheral blood. These receptors came from a woman aged 70-85 years with active or convalescent COVID-19. CDR3s include the opening cysteine and the closing phenylalanine or tryptophan. The D gene is left open where the match is weak. The size of a clone is reported for some rows only, either as once, few or many, or as a class for expanded clones.

J	D	size	V	DNA	CDR3
TRBJ1-1	-	-	TRBV2	TGTGCCAGCAATCTCGGGGGGACGAACACTGAAGCTTTCTTT	CASNLGGTNTEAFF
TRBJ1-2	-	-	TRBV6-5	TGTGCCAGCAGTTACCGTCGGGGGGAGGTGGTCTATGGCTACACCTTC	CASSYRRGEVVYGYTF
TRBJ2-7	TRBD1	-	TRBV5-3	TGTGCCAGAAGCCGGGACAGCGATTACGAGCAGTACTTC	CARSRDSDYEQYF
TRBJ1-1	TRBD1	-	TRBV24-1	TGTGCCACCAGTGAATATGGGGGACAGGAAGCTTTCTTT	CATSEYGGQEAFF
TRBJ2-1	-	-	TRBV4-3	TGCGCCAGCAGCCAAGACGGGTTGGGTACTAGGGAGCAGTTCTTC	CASSQDGLGTREQFF
TRBJ2-2	-	-	TRBV9	TGTGCCAGCAGCGCTTCCCCCAGGGTAAACACCGGGGAGCTGTTTTTT	CASSASPRVNTGELFF
TRBJ2-7	TRBD1	once	TRBV5-1	TGCGCCAGCAGCTTAGCCGGACAGGTAGTTTCCGAGCAGTACTTC	CASSLAGQVVSEQYF
TRBJ1-1	TRBD1	-	TRBV7-2	TGTGCCAGCAGCTTAGTAGCCGGGACAGAGGCTTTCTTT	CASSLVAGTEAFF
TRBJ1-6	-	few	TRBV18	TGTGCCAGCTCTCTCAATCGGTATAATTCACCCCTCCACTTT	CASSLNRYNSPLHF
TRBJ1-4	-	-	TRBV4-3	TGCGCCAGCAGCCAAGGTCTGGGGGCAGGGACAAACAAACGGATTTTT	CASSQGLGAGTNKRIF
TRBJ2-3	-	-	TRBV11-2	TGTGCCAGCAGCTCGAGGACAGGCACAGATACGCAGTATTTT	CASSSRTGTDTQYF